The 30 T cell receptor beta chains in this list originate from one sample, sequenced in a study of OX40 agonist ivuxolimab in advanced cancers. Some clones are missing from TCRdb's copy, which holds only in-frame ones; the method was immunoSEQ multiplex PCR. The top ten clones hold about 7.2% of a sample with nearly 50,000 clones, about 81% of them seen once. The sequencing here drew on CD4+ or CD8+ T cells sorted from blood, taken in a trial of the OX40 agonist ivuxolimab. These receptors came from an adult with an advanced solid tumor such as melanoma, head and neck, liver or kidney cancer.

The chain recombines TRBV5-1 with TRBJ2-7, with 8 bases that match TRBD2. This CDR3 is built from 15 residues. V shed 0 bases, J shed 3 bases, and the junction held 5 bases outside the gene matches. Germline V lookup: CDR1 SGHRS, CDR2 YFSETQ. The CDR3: CASSLEGLEVYEQYF. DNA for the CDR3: TGCGCCAGCAGCTTGGAGGGACTAGAGGTCTACGAGCAGTACTTC.

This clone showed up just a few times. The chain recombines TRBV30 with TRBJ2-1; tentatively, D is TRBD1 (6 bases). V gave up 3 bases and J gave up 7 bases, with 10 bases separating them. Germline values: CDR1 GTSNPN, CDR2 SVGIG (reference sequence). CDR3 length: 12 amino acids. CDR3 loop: CAWRTGPNEQFF. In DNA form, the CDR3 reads TGTGCCTGGAGGACAGGTCCGAATGAGCAGTTCTTC.

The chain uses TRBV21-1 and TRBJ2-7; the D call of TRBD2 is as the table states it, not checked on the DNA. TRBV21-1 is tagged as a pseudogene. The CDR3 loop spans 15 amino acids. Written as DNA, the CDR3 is TGTGCCAGCAGAAAGGCGCTAGCCGTAGACTACGAGCAGTACTTC. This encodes CASRKALAVDYEQYF.

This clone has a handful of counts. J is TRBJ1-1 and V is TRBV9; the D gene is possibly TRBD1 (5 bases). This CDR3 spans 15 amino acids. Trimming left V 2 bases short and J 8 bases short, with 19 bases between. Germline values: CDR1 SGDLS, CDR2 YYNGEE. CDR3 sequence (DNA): TGTGCCAGCAGCGTTAGTCAACACCCAGGGATGGAAGCTTTCTTT. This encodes CASSVSQHPGMEAFF.

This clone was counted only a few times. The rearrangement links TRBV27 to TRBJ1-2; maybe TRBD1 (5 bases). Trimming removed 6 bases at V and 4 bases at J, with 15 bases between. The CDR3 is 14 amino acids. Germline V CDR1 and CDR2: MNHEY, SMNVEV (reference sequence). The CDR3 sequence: CASRRIDGTYGYTF. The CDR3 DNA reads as TGTGCCAGCAGACGAATCGACGGGACCTATGGCTACACCTTC.

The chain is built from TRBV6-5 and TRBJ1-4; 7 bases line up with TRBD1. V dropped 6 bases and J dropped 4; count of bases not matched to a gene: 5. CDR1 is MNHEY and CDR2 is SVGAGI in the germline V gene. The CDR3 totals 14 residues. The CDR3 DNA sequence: TGTGCCAGCAGCCCGGACAGGATTAATGAAAAACTGTTTTTT. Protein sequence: CASSPDRINEKLFF.

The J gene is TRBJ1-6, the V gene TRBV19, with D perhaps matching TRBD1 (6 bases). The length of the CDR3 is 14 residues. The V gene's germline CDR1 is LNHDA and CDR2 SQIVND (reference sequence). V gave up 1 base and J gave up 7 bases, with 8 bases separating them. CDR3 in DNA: TGTGCCAGTAGTATAGCAGGGGTAAATTCACCCCTCCACTTT. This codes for CASSIAGVNSPLHF.

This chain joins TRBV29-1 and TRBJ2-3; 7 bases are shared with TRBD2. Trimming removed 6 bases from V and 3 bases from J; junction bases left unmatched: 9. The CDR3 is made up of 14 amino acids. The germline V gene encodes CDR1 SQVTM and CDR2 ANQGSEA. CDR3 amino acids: CSVNGRFTTDTQYF. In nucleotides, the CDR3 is TGCAGCGTCAACGGGAGGTTCACGACAGATACGCAGTATTTT.

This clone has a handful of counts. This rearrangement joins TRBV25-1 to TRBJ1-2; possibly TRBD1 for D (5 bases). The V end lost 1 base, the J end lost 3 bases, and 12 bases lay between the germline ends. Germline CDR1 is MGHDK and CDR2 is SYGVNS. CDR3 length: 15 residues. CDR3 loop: CASSELGRDDYGYTF. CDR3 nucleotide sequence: TGTGCCAGCAGTGAATTGGGAAGGGACGACTATGGCTACACCTTC.

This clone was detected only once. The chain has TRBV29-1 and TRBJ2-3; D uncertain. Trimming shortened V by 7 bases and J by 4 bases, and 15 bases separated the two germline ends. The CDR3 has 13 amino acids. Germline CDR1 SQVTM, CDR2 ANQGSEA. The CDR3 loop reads CSGGQTGADTQYF. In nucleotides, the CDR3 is TGCAGCGGTGGGCAGACCGGCGCAGATACGCAGTATTTT.

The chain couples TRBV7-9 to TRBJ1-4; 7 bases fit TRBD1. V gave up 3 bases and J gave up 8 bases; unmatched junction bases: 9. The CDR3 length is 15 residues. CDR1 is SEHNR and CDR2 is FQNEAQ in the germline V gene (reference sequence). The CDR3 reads CASSFSGGQHEKLFF. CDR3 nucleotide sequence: TGTGCCAGCAGCTTCTCAGGGGGACAGCACGAAAAACTGTTTTTT.

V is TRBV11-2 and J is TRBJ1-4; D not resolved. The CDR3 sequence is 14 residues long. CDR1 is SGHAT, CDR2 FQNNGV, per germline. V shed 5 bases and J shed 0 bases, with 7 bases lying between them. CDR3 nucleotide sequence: TGTGCCAGCAGCCCTGCGTCAACTAATGAAAAACTGTTTTTT. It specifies CASSPASTNEKLFF. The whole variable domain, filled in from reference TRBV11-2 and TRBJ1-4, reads EAGVAQSPRYKIIEKRQSVAFWCNPISGHATLYWYQQILGQGPKLLIQFQNNGVVDDSQLPKDRFSAERLKGVDSTLKIQPAKLEDSAVYLCASSPASTNEKLFFGSGTQLSVL.

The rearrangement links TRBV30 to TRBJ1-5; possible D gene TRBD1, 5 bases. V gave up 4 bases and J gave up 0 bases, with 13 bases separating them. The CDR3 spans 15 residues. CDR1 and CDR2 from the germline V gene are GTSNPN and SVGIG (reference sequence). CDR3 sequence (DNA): TGTGCCTGGAACCAGGGTCCGTATAGCAATCAGCCCCAGCATTTT. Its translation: CAWNQGPYSNQPQHF.

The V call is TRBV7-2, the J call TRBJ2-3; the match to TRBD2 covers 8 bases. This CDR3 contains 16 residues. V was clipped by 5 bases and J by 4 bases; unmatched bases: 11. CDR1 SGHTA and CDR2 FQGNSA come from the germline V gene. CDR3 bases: TGTGCCAGCAGCCTACTAGCGGCCCTGGGGGCAGATACGCAGTATTTT. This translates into CASSLLAALGADTQYF. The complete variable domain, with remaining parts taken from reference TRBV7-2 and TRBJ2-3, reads GAGVSQSPSNKVTEKGKDVELRCDPISGHTALYWYRQSLGQGLEFLIYFQGNSAPDKSGLPSDRFSAERTGGSVSTLTIQRTQQEDSAVYLCASSLLAALGADTQYFGPGTRLTVL.

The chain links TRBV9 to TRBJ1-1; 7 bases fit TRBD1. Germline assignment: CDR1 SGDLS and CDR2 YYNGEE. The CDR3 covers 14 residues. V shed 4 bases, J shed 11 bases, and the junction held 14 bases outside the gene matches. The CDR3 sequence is CASSPSTGAGWAFF. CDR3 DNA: TGTGCCAGCAGCCCATCCACAGGGGCCGGCTGGGCTTTCTTT.

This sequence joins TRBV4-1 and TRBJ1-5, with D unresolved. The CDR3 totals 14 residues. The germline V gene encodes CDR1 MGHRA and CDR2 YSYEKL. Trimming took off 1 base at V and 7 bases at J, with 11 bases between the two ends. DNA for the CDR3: TGCGCCAGCAGCCAAGTCGGGTTAGGGCAGCCCCAGCATTTT. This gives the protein CASSQVGLGQPQHF.

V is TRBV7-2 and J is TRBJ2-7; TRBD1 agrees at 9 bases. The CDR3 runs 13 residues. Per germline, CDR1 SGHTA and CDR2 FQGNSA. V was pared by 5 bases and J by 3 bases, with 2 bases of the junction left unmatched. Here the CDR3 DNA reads TGTGCCAGCAGCCGACAGGGGGTCTACGAGCAGTACTTC. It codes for CASSRQGVYEQYF.

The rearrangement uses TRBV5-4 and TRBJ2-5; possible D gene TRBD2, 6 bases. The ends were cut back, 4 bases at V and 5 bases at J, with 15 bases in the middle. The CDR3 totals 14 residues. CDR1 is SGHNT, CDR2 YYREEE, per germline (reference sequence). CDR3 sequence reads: CASSPGGVRETQYF. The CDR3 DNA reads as TGTGCCAGCAGCCCAGGCGGGGTCCGGGAGACCCAGTACTTC.

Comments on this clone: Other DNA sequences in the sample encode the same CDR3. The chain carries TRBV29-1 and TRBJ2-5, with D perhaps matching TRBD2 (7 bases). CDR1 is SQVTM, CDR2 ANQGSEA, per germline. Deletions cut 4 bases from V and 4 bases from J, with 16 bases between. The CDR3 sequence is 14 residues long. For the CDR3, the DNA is TGCAGCGTTGGGGGGGGGCGGTTAGCAGAGACCCAGTACTTC. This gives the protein CSVGGGRLAETQYF.

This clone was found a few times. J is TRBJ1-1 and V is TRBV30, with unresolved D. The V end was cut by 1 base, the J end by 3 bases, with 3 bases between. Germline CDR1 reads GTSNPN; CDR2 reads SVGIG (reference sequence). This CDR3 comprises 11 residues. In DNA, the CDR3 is TGTGCCTGGAGTGGAGACACTGAAGCTTTCTTT. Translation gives CAWSGDTEAFF.

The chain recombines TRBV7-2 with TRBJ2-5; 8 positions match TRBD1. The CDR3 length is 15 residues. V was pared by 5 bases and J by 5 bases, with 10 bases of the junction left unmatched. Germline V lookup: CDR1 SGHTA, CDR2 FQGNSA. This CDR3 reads CASSPVGQGGETQYF. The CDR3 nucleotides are TGTGCCAGCAGCCCGGTAGGACAGGGAGGTGAGACCCAGTACTTC.

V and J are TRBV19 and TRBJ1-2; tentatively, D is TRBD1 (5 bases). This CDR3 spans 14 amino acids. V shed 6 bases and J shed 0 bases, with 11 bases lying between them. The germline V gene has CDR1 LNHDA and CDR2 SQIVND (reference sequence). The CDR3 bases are TGTGCCAGTAGCCCGCTCAGGGCTAACTATGGCTACACCTTC. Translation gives CASSPLRANYGYTF. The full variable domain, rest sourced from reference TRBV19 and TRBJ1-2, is DGGITQSPKYLFRKEGQNVTLSCEQNLNHDAMYWYRQDPGQGLRLIYYSQIVNDFQKGDIAEGYSVSREKKESFPLTVTSAQKNPTAFYLCASSPLRANYGYTFGSGTRLTVV.

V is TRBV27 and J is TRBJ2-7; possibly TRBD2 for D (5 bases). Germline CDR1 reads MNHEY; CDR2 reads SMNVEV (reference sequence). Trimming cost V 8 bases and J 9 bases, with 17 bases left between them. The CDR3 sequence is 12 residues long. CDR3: CASGGLPIGQYF. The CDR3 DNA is TGTGCCAGCGGCGGACTGCCGATCGGGCAGTACTTC.

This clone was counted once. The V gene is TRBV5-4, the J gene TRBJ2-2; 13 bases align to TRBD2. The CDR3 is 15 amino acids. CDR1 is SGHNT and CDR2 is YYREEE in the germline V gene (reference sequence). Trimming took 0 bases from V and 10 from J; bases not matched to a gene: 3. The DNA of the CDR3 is TGTGCCAGCAGCTTGGCCGGGACTAGCGGGGCGGAGCTGTTTTTT. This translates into CASSLAGTSGAELFF.

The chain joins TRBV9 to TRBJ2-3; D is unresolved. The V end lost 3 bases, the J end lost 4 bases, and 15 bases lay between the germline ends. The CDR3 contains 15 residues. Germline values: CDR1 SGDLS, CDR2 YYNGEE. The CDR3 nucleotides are TGTGCCAGCAGCGCCTCGACCTATGGGGCAGATACGCAGTATTTT. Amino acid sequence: CASSASTYGADTQYF.

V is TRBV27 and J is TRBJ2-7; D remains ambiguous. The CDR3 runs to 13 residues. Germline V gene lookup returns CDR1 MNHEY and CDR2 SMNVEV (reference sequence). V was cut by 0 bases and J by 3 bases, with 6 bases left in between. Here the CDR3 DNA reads TGTGCCAGCAGTTTATCAGGGAACTACGAGCAGTACTTC. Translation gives CASSLSGNYEQYF.

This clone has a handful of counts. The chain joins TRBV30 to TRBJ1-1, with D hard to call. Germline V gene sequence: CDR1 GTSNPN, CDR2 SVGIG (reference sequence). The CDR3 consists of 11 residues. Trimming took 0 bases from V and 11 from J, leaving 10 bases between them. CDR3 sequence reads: CAWSVSGNAFF. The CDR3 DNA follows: TGTGCCTGGAGTGTATCAGGTAACGCTTTCTTT.

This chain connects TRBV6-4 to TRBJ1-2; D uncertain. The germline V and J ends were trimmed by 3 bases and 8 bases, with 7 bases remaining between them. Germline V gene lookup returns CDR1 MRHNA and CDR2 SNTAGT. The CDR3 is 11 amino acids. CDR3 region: CASSEREGYTF. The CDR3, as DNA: TGTGCCAGCAGTGAAAGGGAAGGCTACACCTTC.

The CDR3 spells CASNPGSRKTGELFF. The CDR3 DNA reads as TGTGCCAGTAACCCCGGCTCGAGAAAGACCGGGGAGCTGTTTTTT. The chain has TRBV19 and TRBJ2-2; unclear D gene. This CDR3 has 15 residues. V lost 7 bases to trimming and J lost 5 bases, with 17 bases between them. Germline CDR1 reads LNHDA; CDR2 reads SQIVND (reference sequence).

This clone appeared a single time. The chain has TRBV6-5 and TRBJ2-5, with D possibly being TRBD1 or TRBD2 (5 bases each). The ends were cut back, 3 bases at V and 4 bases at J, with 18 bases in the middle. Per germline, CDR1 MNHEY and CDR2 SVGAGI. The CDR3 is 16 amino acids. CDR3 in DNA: TGTGCCAGCAGTTATTCCGGGACGGTACTTGGAGAGACCCAGTACTTC. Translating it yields CASSYSGTVLGETQYF.